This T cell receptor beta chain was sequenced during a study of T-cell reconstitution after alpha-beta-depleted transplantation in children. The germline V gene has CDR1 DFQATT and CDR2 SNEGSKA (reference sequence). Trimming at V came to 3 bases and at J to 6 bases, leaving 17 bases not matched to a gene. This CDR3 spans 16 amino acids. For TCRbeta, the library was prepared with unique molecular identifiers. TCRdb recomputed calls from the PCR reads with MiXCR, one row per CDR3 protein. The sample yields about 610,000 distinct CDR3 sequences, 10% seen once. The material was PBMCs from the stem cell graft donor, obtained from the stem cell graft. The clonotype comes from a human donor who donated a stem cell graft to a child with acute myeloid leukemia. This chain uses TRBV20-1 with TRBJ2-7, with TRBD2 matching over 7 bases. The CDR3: CSASRRVRDGGSEQYF. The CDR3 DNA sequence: TGCAGTGCTAGTAGGCGGGTGAGGGACGGGGGGAGCGAGCAGTACTTC.